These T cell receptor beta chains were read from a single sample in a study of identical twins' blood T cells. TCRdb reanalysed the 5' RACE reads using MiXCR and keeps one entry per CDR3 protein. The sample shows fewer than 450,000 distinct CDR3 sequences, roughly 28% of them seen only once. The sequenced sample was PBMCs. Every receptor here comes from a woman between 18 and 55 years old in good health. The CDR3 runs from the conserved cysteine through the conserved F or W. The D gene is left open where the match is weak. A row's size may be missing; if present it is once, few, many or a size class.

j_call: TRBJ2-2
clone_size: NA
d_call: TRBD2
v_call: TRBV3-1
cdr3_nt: TGTGCCAGCAGCCCCAAGTCGGGACTACCCGGTTCAACCGGGGAGCTGTTTTTT
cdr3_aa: CASSPKSGLPGSTGELFF

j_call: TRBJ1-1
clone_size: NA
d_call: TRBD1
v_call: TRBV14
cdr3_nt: TGTGCCAGCGGACAGGTGGGCGAAGCTTTCTTT
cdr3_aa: CASGQVGEAFF

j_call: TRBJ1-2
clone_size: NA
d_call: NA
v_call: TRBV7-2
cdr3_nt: TGTGCCAGCAGCTCCTGGGATAGTGTCTATGGCTACACCTTC
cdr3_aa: CASSSWDSVYGYTF

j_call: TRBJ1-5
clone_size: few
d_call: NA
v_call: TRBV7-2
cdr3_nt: TGTGCCAGCAGCCGAGGGCGCTTCAATCAGCCCCAGCATTTT
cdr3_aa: CASSRGRFNQPQHF

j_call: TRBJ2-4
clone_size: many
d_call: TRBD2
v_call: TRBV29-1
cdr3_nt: TGCAGCGTTGGGGGACTAGCGGGAATTTCAAACATTCAGTACTTC
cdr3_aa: CSVGGLAGISNIQYF

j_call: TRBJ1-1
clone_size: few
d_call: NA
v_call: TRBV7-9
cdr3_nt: TGTGCCAGCAGCTTAATAGGACCCAATGAAGCTTTCTTT
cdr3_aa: CASSLIGPNEAFF

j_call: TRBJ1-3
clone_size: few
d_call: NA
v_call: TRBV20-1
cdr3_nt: TGCAGTTTCCTCGGGACATTCGGAAACACCATATATTTT
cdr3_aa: CSFLGTFGNTIYF

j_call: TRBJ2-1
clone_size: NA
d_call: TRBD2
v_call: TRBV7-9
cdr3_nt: TGTGCCAGCAGCCCAAGGACTAGCGGACACAATGAGCAGTTCTTC
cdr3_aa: CASSPRTSGHNEQFF

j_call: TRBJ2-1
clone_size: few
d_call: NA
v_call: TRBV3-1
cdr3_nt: TGTGCCAGCAGCCAAGGTCTATCCTACAATGAGCAGTTCTTC
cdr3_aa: CASSQGLSYNEQFF

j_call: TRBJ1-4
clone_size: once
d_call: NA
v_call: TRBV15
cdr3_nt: TGTGCCACCAGCAGAGAGAGTGAAAAACTGTTTTTT
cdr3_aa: CATSRESEKLFF

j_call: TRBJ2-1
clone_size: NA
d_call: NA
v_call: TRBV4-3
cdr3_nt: TGCGCCAGCAGCCAAGTTCACAAAACCTACAATGAGCAGTTCTTC
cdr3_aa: CASSQVHKTYNEQFF

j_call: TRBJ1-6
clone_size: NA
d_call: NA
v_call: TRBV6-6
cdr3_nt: TGTGCCAGCAGTTACTATCAGGGGTTTAATTCACCCCTCCACTTT
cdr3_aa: CASSYYQGFNSPLHF

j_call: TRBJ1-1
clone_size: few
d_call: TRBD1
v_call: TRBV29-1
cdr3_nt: TGCAGCGGAGACGGACAGGGGGTTGCTGAAGCTTTCTTT
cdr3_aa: CSGDGQGVAEAFF

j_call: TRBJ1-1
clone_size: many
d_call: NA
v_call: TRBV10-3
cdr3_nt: TGTGCCATCAGTGAGGGGGCGGGCTATGAAGCTTTCTTT
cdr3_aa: CAISEGAGYEAFF

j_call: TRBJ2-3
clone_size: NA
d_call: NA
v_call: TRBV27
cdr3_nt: TGTGCCAGCCAGGGGGGGAGAAACACAGATACGCAGTATTTT
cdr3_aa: CASQGGRNTDTQYF

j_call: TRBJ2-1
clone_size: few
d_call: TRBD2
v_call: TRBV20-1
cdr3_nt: TGCAGTGCGCGACTAGCGGGAGGGCCGCTTGTGCATGAGCAGTTCTTC
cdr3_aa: CSARLAGGPLVHEQFF

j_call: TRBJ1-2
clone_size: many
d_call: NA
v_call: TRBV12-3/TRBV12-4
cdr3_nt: TGTGCCAGCAGTAGCCGGATAGGCTACACCTTC
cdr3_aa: CASSSRIGYTF

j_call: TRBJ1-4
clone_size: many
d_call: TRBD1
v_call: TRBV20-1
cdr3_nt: TGCAGTGCTTCTCCTCTAACCGGGACAGGTACCCACTCAACTAATGAAAAACTGTTTTTT
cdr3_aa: CSASPLTGTGTHSTNEKLFF

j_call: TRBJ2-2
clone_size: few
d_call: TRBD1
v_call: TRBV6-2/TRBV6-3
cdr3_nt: TGTGCCAGCAGTCATCAGACAGGGTGGAACACCGGGGAGCTGTTTTTT
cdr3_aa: CASSHQTGWNTGELFF